The 10 T cell receptor beta chains in this list originate from one sample, sequenced in a study of CD8 T cells in ankylosing spondylitis. These TCRs' antigens remain unknown. TCRdb used MiXCR to reprocess the 5' RACE reads, holding one entry per CDR3 protein. The table shows about 750,000 distinct CDR3 sequences, with around 20% occurring only once. Points from the study as a whole: One TCR beta motif, made up of several highly homologous variants, appeared characteristic of ankylosing spondylitis blood.

The specimen was blood, either unsorted or a sorted T cell fraction (not recorded which). The receptors shown here come from a male donor with ankylosing spondylitis.

This chain connects TRBV28 to TRBJ1-5, with 10 positions matching TRBD1. The CDR3 is 15 residues long. The germline gives CDR1 MDHEN, CDR2 SYDVKM. Unmatched junction bases numbered 6, after V lost 7 bases and J lost 3 bases. This CDR3 is CASTPGQGNNQPQHF. Written as DNA, the CDR3 is TGTGCCAGCACCCCGGGACAGGGGAACAATCAGCCCCAGCATTTT.

The chain has TRBV25-1 and TRBJ2-7; 8 bases agree with TRBD1. This CDR3 contains 14 residues. The germline V gene encodes CDR1 MGHDK and CDR2 SYGVNS. Trimming cost V 5 bases and J 4 bases; bases outside gene matches: 7. The CDR3 here is CASSKATGVYEQYF. CDR3 DNA sequence: TGTGCCAGCAGTAAGGCGACAGGGGTTTACGAGCAGTACTTC.

This clonotype has a handful of counts. The V gene is TRBV3-1, the J gene TRBJ2-1; D remains unclear. The CDR3 is 16 amino acids. V lost 0 bases to trimming and J lost 4 bases, with 13 bases between them. Germline-derived CDR1 and CDR2 are LGHDT and YNNKEL (reference sequence). The CDR3 DNA sequence: TGTGCCAGCAGCCAAGATTTAATTACGGGTTACAATGAGCAGTTCTTC. It encodes CASSQDLITGYNEQFF.

This clonotype has just a few counts. The CDR3 DNA sequence: TGTGCCAGCAGCGTAGCTGCAGGGTCCTATGGCTACACCTTC. Translating gives CASSVAAGSYGYTF. The V call is TRBV9, the J call TRBJ1-2, with TRBD1 as a possible D gene (5 bases). V was cut by 0 bases and J by 4 bases, with 10 bases left in between. Germline CDR1 SGDLS, CDR2 YYNGEE. The CDR3 is made up of 14 amino acids.

This clonotype showed up just a few times. The rearrangement uses TRBV29-1 and TRBJ1-1; possible D gene TRBD1, 6 bases. This CDR3 contains 12 residues. Trimming stripped 4 bases from V and 1 base from J, with 7 bases between. Germline V lookup: CDR1 SQVTM, CDR2 ANQGSEA. The CDR3 region has the DNA TGCAGCGTTGGGGGGCCGAACACTGAAGCTTTCTTT. It translates to CSVGGPNTEAFF.

This clonotype has a handful of counts. This chain connects TRBV4-1 to TRBJ2-3; the D gene is possibly TRBD1 (5 bases). The CDR3 covers 18 residues. Trimming took off 1 base at V and 2 bases at J, with 19 bases between the two ends. CDR1 is MGHRA, CDR2 YSYEKL, per germline. CDR3 nucleotide sequence: TGCGCCAGCAGCCAAGCCGATGGGGCTACCCTAAACACAGATACGCAGTATTTT. It encodes CASSQADGATLNTDTQYF.

This clonotype was counted a few times. Here the CDR3 DNA reads TGTGCCAGCAGTGCGGGCCCTCCGAGGCCAAATGAGCAGTTCTTC. Its translation is CASSAGPPRPNEQFF. The rearrangement joins TRBV7-9 to TRBJ2-1; perhaps TRBD2 as D (5 bases). This CDR3 region has 15 residues. Germline values: CDR1 SEHNR, CDR2 FQNEAQ (reference sequence). Trimming stripped 6 bases from V and 7 bases from J, with 19 bases between.

The genes are TRBV30 and TRBJ2-1, with D unclear. The CDR3 has 13 residues. Trimming left V 5 bases short and J 3 bases short, with 11 bases between. Germline V gives CDR1 GTSNPN, CDR2 SVGIG (reference sequence). The DNA for the CDR3 is TGTGCCTGGGAGAAAGGATTCTACAATGAGCAGTTCTTC. Protein product: CAWEKGFYNEQFF.

This clonotype was seen more than once but under ten times. This rearrangement joins TRBV20-1 to TRBJ2-3, with D hard to call. Trimming shortened V by 5 bases and J by 5 bases, and 14 bases separated the two germline ends. CDR1 and CDR2 from the germline V gene are DFQATT and SNEGSKA (reference sequence). This CDR3 contains 13 residues. DNA for the CDR3: TGCAGTGCTCCCCTCCCGTTCGGAGATACGCAGTATTTT. Protein product: CSAPLPFGDTQYF.

V gene TRBV7-9 combines with J gene TRBJ1-6; tentatively, D is TRBD1 (6 bases). Germline CDR1 is SEHNR and CDR2 is FQNEAQ (reference sequence). Deletions cut 2 bases from V and 9 bases from J, with 11 bases between. This CDR3 is built from 14 residues. The CDR3 DNA is TGTGCCAGCAGCTTAACAGGGAGTACTTCACCCCTCCACTTT. Protein: CASSLTGSTSPLHF. The entire variable domain, with the rest obtained from reference TRBV7-9 and TRBJ1-6, is as follows: DTGVSQNPRHKITKRGQNVTFRCDPISEHNRLYWYRQTLGQGPEFLTYFQNEAQLEKSRLLSDRFSAERPKGSFSTLEIQRTEQGDSAMYLCASSLTGSTSPLHFGNGTRLTVT.